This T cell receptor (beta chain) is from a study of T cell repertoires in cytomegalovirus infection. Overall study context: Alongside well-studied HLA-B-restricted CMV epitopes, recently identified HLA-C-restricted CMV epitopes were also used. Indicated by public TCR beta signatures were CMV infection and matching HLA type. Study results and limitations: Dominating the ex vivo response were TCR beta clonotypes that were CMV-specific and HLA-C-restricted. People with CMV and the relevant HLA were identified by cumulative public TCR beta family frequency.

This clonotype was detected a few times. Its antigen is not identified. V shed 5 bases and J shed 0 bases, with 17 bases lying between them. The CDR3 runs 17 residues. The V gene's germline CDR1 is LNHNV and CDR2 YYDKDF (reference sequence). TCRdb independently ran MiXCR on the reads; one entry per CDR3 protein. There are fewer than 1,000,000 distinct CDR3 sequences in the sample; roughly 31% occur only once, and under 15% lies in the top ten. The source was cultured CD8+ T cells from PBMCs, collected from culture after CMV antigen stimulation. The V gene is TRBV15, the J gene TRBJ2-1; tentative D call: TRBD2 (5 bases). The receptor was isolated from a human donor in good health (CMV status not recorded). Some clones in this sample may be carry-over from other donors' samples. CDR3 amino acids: CATSLYGRRSSYNEQFF. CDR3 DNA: TGTGCCACCAGCTTATATGGACGGAGGAGCTCCTACAATGAGCAGTTCTTC.